This TCR beta chain came from a study of shared clonotypes between healthy human individuals. Study-level information: Serving as donors were a couple of women and three men, whose ages spanned 18 to 49.

Trimming took 0 bases from V and 5 from J; bases not matched to a gene: 11. CDR1 is MGHDK, CDR2 SYGVNS, per germline. The CDR3 runs to 17 residues. Study-level findings and limits: A generally larger estimated richness was seen in naive subsets than in memory subsets.

TCRdb keeps only in-frame clones here, not all; method: immunoSEQ multiplex PCR. The sample records 740,000 or so clones, around four fifths being singletons. Worth noting for this clone: Its antigen is as yet unknown.

V usage is TRBV25-1 and J usage is TRBJ2-7, with 9 nucleotides matching TRBD2. Specimen: memory CD4+ T cells sorted from blood. The subset: CD45RA-negative fraction. This receptor was identified in a young woman in good health. The CDR3 DNA reads TGTGCCAGCAGTGAATATAGTGGTAGCGGGAGTACGGACGAGCAGTACTTC. This translates into CASSEYSGSGSTDEQYF.